A selection of T cell receptor beta chains follows, all from one sample in a study of CD4 T cells in relation to SARS-CoV-2 and coronaviruses. Method: immunoSEQ multiplex PCR; TCRdb's copy keeps in-frame clones and lacks some. The sample lists some 21,000 clones; 75% to 85% were seen once. Their target antigens are unknown. Sequences were obtained from CD4+ T cells from PBMCs, cultured in vitro. These receptors originate from a human donor in good health. Both conserved end residues are part of each CDR3.

v_gene	j_gene	CDR3aa
TRBV5-1	TRBJ2-3	CASVRSDQGDTQYF
TRBV19	TRBJ1-2	CASSDRWDDGYTF
TRBV3-1/TRBV3-2	TRBJ2-1	CASSPPGQGSIEQFF
TRBV7-2	TRBJ2-5	CASSPGGQETQYF
TRBV4-3	TRBJ1-2	CASSQGQAGFYGYTF
TRBV13	TRBJ1-2	CASSLYARLYGYTF
TRBV19	TRBJ2-5	CASSIGASGRALRETQYF
TRBV11-2	TRBJ2-2	CASSRGLAGSTGELFF
TRBV21-1	TRBJ1-6	CASNSPREENSPLHF
TRBV7-9	TRBJ1-2	CASSLGRTGGADGYTF
TRBV19	TRBJ2-3	CASSIGTRTDTQYF
TRBV29-1	TRBJ2-7	CSVGEGYEQYF
TRBV7-8	TRBJ2-7	CASNTGLAEGEQYF
TRBV29-1	TRBJ2-1	CSAQRGSGPIGEQFF
TRBV29-1	TRBJ1-1	CSVRRPNTEAFF
TRBV30	TRBJ1-2	CAWSVQGAYGYTF
TRBV9	TRBJ2-1	CASSTTPPRASSYNEQFF
TRBV11-2	TRBJ2-5	CASSLFRLAGVQETQYF
TRBV30	TRBJ1-6	CAWSRGADNSPLHF
TRBV27	TRBJ2-3	CASSSPSGTSTDTQYF
TRBV10-2	TRBJ2-1	CASSDNLNEQFF
TRBV4-3	TRBJ2-3	CASSPSGSTDTQYF
TRBV27	TRBJ2-2	CAAAGRAGELFF